This T cell receptor (beta chain) was profiled in a study of T cell changes during pregnancy in multiple sclerosis (dated by TCRdb to the late 2010s). Describing the broader study: The study looked at changes in the T cell repertoire across pregnancy in women with multiple sclerosis.

Receptor amplification or capture employed the immunoSEQ multiplex PCR assay. The table comes from immuneACCESS by way of TCRdb, which keeps in-frame sequences with V and J called. Part of the clones is missing from these tables; in studies checked, under half for an unresolved V gene and the rest for unknown reasons. Within this sample are tens of thousands of clones, with over 80% of them counted one time only. The ten top clones hold 0.7% to 1% of the sample. To note about this clone: Its antigen has not been determined. No base-level quality is on record; no much larger clone is a single base apart.

The sequence came from a female donor in good health, enrolled as a control in a pregnancy study. This specimen consisted of CD4+ T cells from peripheral blood mononuclear cells, obtained in the second trimester of pregnancy.

DNA sequence: TGTGCCAGCAGCTTACGGGAACAGTCTGGAAACACCATATATTTT. Translated, this is CASSLREQSGNTIYF. The chain is made from TRBV11-2 and TRBJ1-3; the D gene assignment is ambiguous. The CDR3 runs 15 residues from the cysteine to the phenylalanine. CDR3 DNA only is kept here, 45 bases in frame from base 1. CDR1 and CDR2, looked up from the germline V gene, are SGHAT and FQNNGV. The junction shows trimming of 2 bases on V and 1 base on J, plus 9 bases between the germline ends.